This TCR beta chain was identified during a study of blood T cell repertoires in COVID-19 (dated by TCRdb to about 2020). Context from the whole study: Samples from collaborators originated in the United States, Italy and Spain and spanned both the acute and convalescent phases of COVID-19. The prospective study material was composed of cDNA or gDNA derived from T cells, B-cell-depleted T cells, or PBMCs. The dataset comprised deeply sampled blood TCRbeta repertoires from subjects exposed to, actively infected with, or recovered from COVID-19. The repertoires were made available in a free public database intended to serve as a resource for research on the immune response to SARS-CoV-2. Samples were obtained from the ongoing ImmuneRACE study (first 160 participants) and from approximately 1,200 subjects provided by 6 global collaborators. Nearly every sample came with metadata listing a de-identified subject ID, COVID-19 status, age in years and sex. Where available, HLA class I and class II types were obtained from metadata supplied by the sample provider rather than from assay-based typing. Beyond this particular receptor, the publication reports: The amount of clinical and demographic metadata varied by source and participant and was provided uncurated.

Whole blood was collected in K2EDTA tubes by collaborating institutions according to the institutions' own protocols. Collaborator samples were shipped for TCRbeta analysis as frozen whole blood, isolated PBMCs, or DNA extracted from either sample type. As encoded in the germline V gene, CDR1 is SGHRS while CDR2 is YFSETQ. Trimming removed 4 bases from V and 2 bases from J; the gene matches leave 7 bases unexplained. From its cysteine to its phenylalanine, the CDR3 spans 15 amino acids. The only DNA kept is the CDR3, 45 bases in frame from the first base. Regarding this clone: The antigen it recognizes is unknown. Per-base qualities were not stored, and no clone one base away is much larger.

The immunoSEQ Assay, a bias-controlled multiplex PCR, was used to amplify TCRbeta CDR3 regions from genomic DNA. In the original analysis: Nucleated cell counts per sample were estimated from amplification of reference gene primers within the assay. To quantify the absolute abundance of each unique TCRbeta CDR3 rearrangement, sequence reads were collapsed and filtered. Productive Simpson clonality was computed per sample as the square root of Simpson's diversity index over productive rearrangements. TCRdb retrieved this table from immuneACCESS and kept in-frame rearrangements only. Not all clones are present; in checked studies, unresolved V genes account for under half, and no reason is known for the remainder. That table supplies the V and J calls and clone size; D and trimming were determined from the DNA. The sample contains 95,000 to 100,000 clones, less than 85% of them found a single time. The ten largest make up more than 1.5% of the sample.

The sample consisted of peripheral blood. This receptor was obtained from a woman in her 70s with active or convalescent COVID-19. The chain is assembled from TRBV5-1 and TRBJ2-5; 8 of the junction bases match TRBD1. The CDR3 region: CASSTTGGEQETQYF. The DNA sequence is given as TGCGCCAGCAGCACTACAGGGGGAGAACAAGAGACCCAGTACTTC. This CDR3, with the reference TRBV5-1 and TRBJ2-5 proteins standing in past its ends, gives the full variable domain KAGVTQTPRYLIKTRGQQVTLSCSPISGHRSVSWYQQTPGQGLQFLFEYFSETQRNKGNFPGRFSGRQFSNSRSEMNVSTLELGDSALYLCASSTTGGEQETQYFGPGTRLLVL.